This TCR beta chain was recorded in a study of blood T cell repertoires in COVID-19. Study in general: Both acute and convalescent COVID-19 samples were obtained from the United States, Italy and Spain.

V gave up 6 bases and J gave up 8 bases, with 10 bases separating them. The CDR3 has 11 amino acids. The method was immunoSEQ multiplex PCR; TCRdb's version includes in-frame clones alone and lacks a portion of them. This sample yields approximately 210,000 clones, of which 88% are seen a single time; under 15% belongs to the top ten. Participant age was about 18 to 89 years, and participants resided in fewer than 25 US areas. Clinical history as reported by participants underpinned cohort assignment. The sample comprised PBMCs or T cells enriched from blood (not recorded which). This receptor was obtained from a woman between 50 and 59 years old with acute COVID-19. The chain recombines TRBV12-3 or TRBV12-4 with TRBJ1-2; TRBD1 might be the D (5 bases). This CDR3 reads CASSQPGGYTF. The CDR3, as DNA: TGTGCCAGCAGCCAACCAGGGGGCTACACCTTC.